This T cell receptor (beta chain) stems from a study of shared clonotypes between healthy human individuals. How the authors handled the data: Junction-only sequences without quality scores were provided by ImmunoSEQ, so filtering was different. The protocol was immunoSEQ multiplex PCR, while the TCRdb copy is restricted to in-frame clones and leaves out a portion. V, J and clone size are taken as reported in that table, and D and trimming were inferred from the DNA itself. This table holds some 320,000 clones, around 87% found once. Input material: memory CD8+ T cells sorted from blood. The subset here: CD45RO+ cells pooled with CCR7-negative TemRA cells. The source of this sequence is a man aged 18 to 30 in good health.

This CDR3 is CASSQAFLRLSGETQYF. CDR3 DNA sequence: TGCGCCAGCAGCCAAGCCTTTTTGAGACTCTCTGGAGAGACCCAGTACTTC. This chain connects TRBV4-1 to TRBJ2-5, with unresolved D. This CDR3 has 17 residues. V shed 1 base and J shed 4 bases, with 19 bases lying between them. The germline gives CDR1 MGHRA, CDR2 YSYEKL.